This section outlines one T cell receptor beta chain sequence together with its context. Here immunoSEQ multiplex PCR was the method, and the copy in TCRdb shows in-frame clones only, minus some. This table has some 1.5 million clones, 98% appearing once. This sample stems from a study of shared clonotypes between healthy human individuals. This CDR3 has 12 residues. V was trimmed by 1 base and J by 4 bases, leaving 6 bases between them. Looked up from germline, CDR1 is SGHRS and CDR2 is YFSETQ. The clonotype originates from a man aged 25 to 40 in good health. The sample was naive CD4+ T cells sorted from blood. Indicated subset: CD45RA+ positively selected. This chain uses TRBV5-1 with TRBJ2-7; D not resolved. The CDR3 sequence is CASSLQVYEQYF. CDR3 bases: TGCGCCAGCAGCTTGCAGGTTTACGAGCAGTACTTC. The whole variable domain, remainder taken from reference TRBV5-1 and TRBJ2-7, is KAGVTQTPRYLIKTRGQQVTLSCSPISGHRSVSWYQQTPGQGLQFLFEYFSETQRNKGNFPGRFSGRQFSNSRSEMNVSTLELGDSALYLCASSLQVYEQYFGPGTRLTVT.